This T cell receptor beta chain appears in the sequencing data of a study of T-cell memory formation after mild COVID-19. This clonotype occurred many times. Its specificity is unknown. Whole-study results and caveats: Some SARS-CoV-2-responding clones were already detected in memory before infection. Later expanders leaned CD4+, whereas day 15 to 85 contracting clones were balanced CD4/CD8. CD8+ contracting clones occupied EMRA, while CD4+ ones occupied mainly CM and EM.

Germline CDR1 reads SGHRS; CDR2 reads YFSETQ. The CDR3 is made up of 14 amino acids. The J segment lost 0 bases and the V segment lost 3 bases, leaving 3 bases of the junction unmatched. Via MiXCR, TCRdb re-called the 5' RACE reads, giving one row per CDR3 protein. Seen here are 210,000 or so distinct CDR3 sequences, 15% to 20% observed once, and the top ten hold roughly 2.3%. The clonotype was recovered from an adult woman who had mild COVID-19 (a few samples of this study predate the infection). Cell type and time point are not known. The source material was PBMCs or a T cell subset sorted from them (not recorded which). The chain carries TRBV5-1 and TRBJ2-7, with TRBD1 matching over 7 bases. CDR3 sequence (DNA): TGCGCCAGCAGCTACGACAGGGCCTCCTACGAGCAGTACTTC. Translating gives CASSYDRASYEQYF.